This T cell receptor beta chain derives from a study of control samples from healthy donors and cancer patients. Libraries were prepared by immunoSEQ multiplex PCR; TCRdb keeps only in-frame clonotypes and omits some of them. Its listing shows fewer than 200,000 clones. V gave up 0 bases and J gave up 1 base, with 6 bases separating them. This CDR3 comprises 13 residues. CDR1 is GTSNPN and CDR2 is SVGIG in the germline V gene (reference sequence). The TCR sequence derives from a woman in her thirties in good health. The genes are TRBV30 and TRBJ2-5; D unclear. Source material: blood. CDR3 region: CAWSVHSQETQYF. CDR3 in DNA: TGTGCCTGGAGTGTACACAGCCAAGAGACCCAGTACTTC.